This passage covers 21 T cell receptor beta chains from one sample sequenced in a study of breast tumors, draining lymph nodes, adjacent tissues. The lymph nodes were axillary draining lymph nodes from breast cancer patients. TCRdb processed the multiplex PCR reads anew with MiXCR; each CDR3 protein has one entry. The table lists approximately 90,000 distinct CDR3 sequences, about 27% of them singletons. Sequenced sample: axillary lymph node tissue. Receptors were obtained from a female donor with breast cancer. Some clones in this sample may be carry-over from other donors' samples.

In this sample, this clonotype turned up a few times. This chain joins TRBV18 and TRBJ2-3; the D gene is possibly TRBD1 (8 bases). V lost 4 bases and J lost 4, with 15 bases in between. The CDR3 loop spans 15 amino acids. Germline assignment: CDR1 KGHSH and CDR2 LQKENI. CDR3 in amino acids: CASSLRTGRADTQYF. The CDR3 DNA follows: TGTGCCAGCTCACTTCGGACAGGGAGGGCAGATACGCAGTATTTT.

CDR3 nucleotide sequence: TGTGCCAGCAGCGTAGGACGCGGGAGGATGAATGAGCAGTTCTTC. Its translation is CASSVGRGRMNEQFF. This rearrangement joins TRBV9 to TRBJ2-1; TRBD2 matches at 8 bases. This CDR3 has 15 residues. Germline V gene lookup returns CDR1 SGDLS and CDR2 YYNGEE. The junction had 6 bases not matched to a gene; V was cut back by 0 bases and J by 7 bases. The variable domain in full, completed from reference TRBV9 and TRBJ2-1, reads DSGVTQTPKHLITATGQRVTLRCSPRSGDLSVYWYQQSLDQGLQFLIQYYNGEERAKGNILERFSAQQFPDLHSELNLSSLELGDSALYFCASSVGRGRMNEQFFGPGTRLTVL.

This clonotype was seen repeatedly, ten times or more. The genes are TRBV7-9 and TRBJ1-2, with D possibly TRBD1 on 5 matching bases. Trimming shortened V by 5 bases and J by 12 bases, and 13 bases separated the two germline ends. The CDR3 is 11 amino acids. Germline values: CDR1 SEHNR, CDR2 FQNEAQ (reference sequence). The CDR3 reads CASSPAGLHTF. The CDR3 DNA reads TGTGCCAGCAGCCCAGCAGGGTTGCACACCTTC.

Of note for this clonotype: With a much larger clone just one base away, this may be a read error. The chain combines TRBV30 with TRBJ2-4; 8 nucleotides line up with TRBD2. From germline, CDR1 is GTSNPN and CDR2 SVGIG (reference sequence). V gave up 2 bases and J gave up 8 bases; unmatched junction bases: 8. The CDR3 totals 14 residues. Here the CDR3 reads CAWSPAGVWYIQYF. The CDR3 nucleotides read TGTGCCTGGAGTCCAGCGGGAGTTTGGTACATTCAGTACTTC.

In its sample, this clonotype was seen many times. The genes are TRBV30 and TRBJ1-2, with TRBD1 matching over 10 bases. The CDR3 extends over 13 amino acids. V was clipped by 3 bases and J by 12 bases; unmatched bases: 10. Germline V gene data show CDR1 as GTSNPN and CDR2 as SVGIG (reference sequence). CDR3 protein: CAWSVTGTGEHTF. CDR3 DNA sequence: TGTGCCTGGAGCGTTACCGGGACAGGGGAACACACCTTC.

About this clonotype: A read error is likely, as this CDR3 ends without the conserved phenylalanine or tryptophan. This rearrangement joins TRBV7-9 to TRBJ1-1; 7 bases agree with TRBD1. CDR1 is SEHNR and CDR2 is FQNEAQ in the germline V gene (reference sequence). Trimming cost V 2 bases and J 0 bases; bases outside gene matches: 12. The length of the CDR3 is 18 residues. The CDR3 DNA sequence: TGTGCCAGCAGCTTAAAGGGAAGACAGGGTAGACTGAACACTGAAGCTTTCTTG. Translation gives CASSLKGRQGRLNTEAFL.

At least ten counts were recorded for this clonotype. The chain couples TRBV5-1 to TRBJ2-7; D is possibly TRBD1 or TRBD2 (5 bases each). Germline CDR1 and CDR2: SGHRS and YFSETQ. The V gene lost 2 bases and the J gene lost 6 bases, with 15 bases spanning the gap. The CDR3 consists of 14 residues. The CDR3 is CASSLPGPAGEQYF. CDR3 nucleotides: TGCGCCAGCAGCTTACCGGGACCCGCCGGCGAGCAGTACTTC.

This clonotype was seen a single time. The conserved phenylalanine or tryptophan is not found at the CDR3 terminus, so this likely reflects a read error. The chain joins TRBV7-9 to TRBJ2-2, with D possibly matching TRBD2 (6 bases). Germline CDR1 reads SEHNR; CDR2 reads FQNEAQ (reference sequence). The CDR3 runs 13 residues. CDR3: CAGHLASTGGLFS. For the CDR3, the DNA is TGTGCCGGCCATTTAGCGAGCACCGGGGGGCTGTTTTCT.

This clonotype occurred many times. The chain uses TRBV5-1 and TRBJ2-3, with 9 bases identical to TRBD1. This CDR3 comprises 17 residues. Germline values: CDR1 SGHRS, CDR2 YFSETQ. J was trimmed by 0 bases and V by 1 base; bases with no gene match: 6. The DNA for the CDR3 is TGCGCCAGCAGCTTGAGCGTGGGGACAGGGAGCACAGATACGCAGTATTTT. This codes for CASSLSVGTGSTDTQYF.

The chain has TRBV20-1 and TRBJ2-2; 11 nucleotides match TRBD1. With V trimmed by 3 bases and J by 5 bases, 14 bases remained unmatched. Germline loops: CDR1 DFQATT, CDR2 SNEGSKA (reference sequence). The CDR3 runs 18 residues. CDR3 DNA: TGCAGTGCTAGGTTAGGGACAGGGGGAGACAGCCTGACCGGGGAGCTGTTTTTT. It yields the protein CSARLGTGGDSLTGELFF.

This clonotype was seen repeatedly, ten times or more. A read error is possible here, since a much larger clone lies one base away. The chain is built from TRBV12-3 or TRBV12-4 and TRBJ1-2, with D maybe TRBD1 (6 bases). The CDR3 is made up of 15 amino acids. Trimming removed 8 bases at V and 5 bases at J, with 21 bases between. CDR3: CASRQQLQGGYGYTF. The CDR3 region has the DNA TGTGCCAGCCGTCAACAACTGCAAGGGGGATATGGCTACACCTTC.

There are many counts of this clonotype. The chain recombines TRBV5-1 with TRBJ2-2; D is possibly TRBD2 (5 bases). Germline V gene data show CDR1 as SGHRS and CDR2 as YFSETQ. The germline V and J ends were trimmed by 6 bases and 6 bases, with 12 bases remaining between them. This CDR3 spans 13 amino acids. The CDR3 here is CASNPDSPGELFF. The CDR3 DNA follows: TGCGCCAGCAACCCGGACTCGCCCGGGGAGCTGTTTTTT.

Remarks on this clonotype: A much larger clone lies a single base off, so this may be a read error. The CDR3 ends on some other residue instead of the conserved phenylalanine or tryptophan, so this is likely a read error. The chain uses TRBV7-2 and TRBJ2-5; D gene unclear. The CDR3 runs to 11 residues. Trimming cost V 8 bases and J 7 bases, with 11 bases left between them. The germline V gene encodes CDR1 SGHTA and CDR2 FQGNSA. The CDR3 bases are TGTGCCAGCGCGCTTGGAGCGACCCAGTACCTC. This codes for CASALGATQYL.

There are many counts of this clonotype. The V and J genes are TRBV5-8 and TRBJ2-7, with 11 bases identical to TRBD2. Germline values: CDR1 SGHTS, CDR2 YDEGEE. CDR3 length: 17 residues. The V segment lost 3 bases and the J segment 2 bases; nucleotides outside the gene matches: 10. CDR3 DNA: TGTGCCAGCAGCTCGATGCACGGGACTAGCGGAACCTACGAGCAGTACTTC. It specifies CASSSMHGTSGTYEQYF.

V usage is TRBV10-3 and J usage is TRBJ2-1; 7 bases line up with TRBD2. In germline, CDR1 is ENHRY, CDR2 SYGVKD. The CDR3 is 16 residues long. V gave up 0 bases and J gave up 0 bases; unmatched junction bases: 2. The CDR3 region has the DNA TGTGCCATCAGTGAGTCGCGGGGGAGCTCCTACAATGAGCAGTTCTTC. Translation: CAISESRGSSYNEQFF.

This clonotype was recorded at least ten times. The CDR3 spells CASSLAFAGQFF. Here the CDR3 DNA reads TGTGCCAGCAGCTTGGCATTTGCTGGGCAGTTCTTC. The chain recombines TRBV11-3 with TRBJ2-1; the D is unclear. The CDR3 spans 12 residues. In germline, CDR1 is SGHNT, CDR2 YENEEA. With 3 bases removed from V and 12 bases from J, the gap between germline ends came to 12 bases.

This clonotype was seen at least ten times. The J gene is TRBJ2-5, the V gene TRBV7-6, with 7 bases lining up with TRBD1. From germline, CDR1 is SGHVS and CDR2 FNYEAQ. Trimming cost V 1 base and J 3 bases; bases outside gene matches: 2. CDR3 size: 14 residues. Written as DNA, the CDR3 is TGTGCCAGCAGCTTAGGGGGACAGAAAGAGACCCAGTACTTC. This gives the protein CASSLGGQKETQYF.

Turning to this clonotype: At one of its ends the junction is not consistent with the germline gene, which may arise from a read error. The genes are TRBV7-9 and TRBJ2-7; perhaps D is TRBD1 or TRBD2 (5 bases each). This CDR3 region has 18 residues. Germline CDR1 SEHNR, CDR2 FQNEAQ (reference sequence). The CDR3 DNA sequence: TGTGCCAGCAGCCCGGCGTACCTCGGGACCCTATCCATCCACGAGAAGTACTTC. It is translated as CASSPAYLGTLSIHEKYF. Filled out from reference TRBV7-9 and TRBJ2-7, the complete variable domain reads DTGVSQNPRHKITKRGQNVTFRCDPISEHNRLYWYRQTLGQGPEFLTYFQNEAQLEKSRLLSDRFSAERPKGSFSTLEIQRTEQGDSAMYLCASSPAYLGTLSIHEKYFGPGTRLTVT.

This clonotype has ten or more counts. This chain joins TRBV11-3 and TRBJ2-3, with D unresolved. Looked up from germline, CDR1 is SGHNT and CDR2 is YENEEA. V shed 5 bases and J shed 3 bases, with 9 bases lying between them. This CDR3 region has 13 residues. CDR3 region: CASSARITDTQYF. The CDR3, as DNA: TGTGCCAGCAGCGCCAGAATTACAGATACGCAGTATTTT.

Of note for this clonotype: Its ends do not fully match the called genes, so a read error is possible. V usage is TRBV5-1 and J usage is TRBJ2-7, with D maybe TRBD1 (6 bases). Germline CDR1 reads SGHRS; CDR2 reads YFSETQ. The CDR3 contains 14 residues. The CDR3 sequence is CASTPQDSSYKQYF. The CDR3 coding sequence is TGCGCCAGCACCCCGCAGGACAGCTCCTACAAGCAGTACTTC.

There are many counts of this clonotype. The rearrangement uses TRBV4-3 and TRBJ2-1; the match to TRBD1 covers 7 bases. Germline CDR1 is LGHNA and CDR2 is YSLEER. V was clipped by 1 base and J by 4 bases; unmatched bases: 10. The length of the CDR3 is 17 residues. In DNA, the CDR3 is TGCGCCAGCAGCCAAGGCACAGGGGCAACACGATACAATGAGCAGTTCTTC. Its protein is CASSQGTGATRYNEQFF.